What follows are 18 T cell receptor beta chains derived from one specimen sequenced in a study of T cells in tumors after PD-1 blockade. TCRdb keeps only in-frame clones here, not all; method: immunoSEQ multiplex PCR. The repertoire holds over 60,000 clones, with 74% as singletons. Specimen: PBMCs, collected after anti-PD-1 treatment. Receptors originate from a human donor with basal cell carcinoma.

The chain combines TRBV6-5 with TRBJ1-6; 7 bases are shared with TRBD1. CDR1 MNHEY and CDR2 SVGAGI come from the germline V gene. V was pared by 5 bases and J by 8 bases, with 9 bases of the junction left unmatched. The CDR3 extends over 15 amino acids. Here the CDR3 DNA reads TGTGCCAGCAGTAGGGAGAGGGGGCTTTATTCACCCCTCCACTTT. It yields the protein CASSRERGLYSPLHF.

This clone appeared once. The V gene is TRBV5-1, the J gene TRBJ1-2; maybe TRBD1 (6 bases). The CDR3 totals 15 residues. Trimming pared 2 bases from V and 6 bases from J, leaving 17 bases between. The germline V gene has CDR1 SGHRS and CDR2 YFSETQ. CDR3 DNA: TGCGCCAGCAGCTTATTCGGGGGGCAATCCGATGGCTACACCTTC. Protein sequence: CASSLFGGQSDGYTF.

The chain combines TRBV2 with TRBJ1-2; 11 bases align to TRBD1. Unmatched junction bases numbered 8, after V lost 7 bases and J lost 4 bases. Germline V lookup: CDR1 SNHLY, CDR2 FYNNEI. The CDR3 contains 15 residues. DNA for the CDR3: TGTGCCAGCACCCCTGGGACAGGGGGGATCTATGGCTACACCTTC. As protein: CASTPGTGGIYGYTF.

This clone has more than one count but fewer than ten. V and J are TRBV3-1 (or the pseudogene TRBV3-2) and TRBJ2-5, with D perhaps TRBD2 (7 bases). V lost 3 bases and J lost 1, with 15 bases in between. The CDR3 is 16 residues long. Germline V CDR1 and CDR2: LGHDT, YNNKEL (reference sequence). The CDR3: CASSHRGRGGQETQYF. The DNA for the CDR3 is TGTGCCAGCAGCCACCGAGGAAGGGGGGGCCAAGAGACCCAGTACTTC.

This chain links TRBV19 with TRBJ1-1; unclear D gene. Looked up from germline, CDR1 is LNHDA and CDR2 is SQIVND (reference sequence). The germline V and J ends were trimmed by 5 bases and 11 bases, with 15 bases remaining between them. This CDR3 is 12 amino acids long. The CDR3 coding sequence is TGTGCCAGTAGTCTAGGGTCGCTGGGGGCTTTCTTT. Encoded protein: CASSLGSLGAFF.

The gene calls are TRBV7-2 and TRBJ2-1; unclear D gene. The CDR3 extends over 14 amino acids. V lost 1 base, J lost 5 bases, and 9 bases lay in between. Germline values: CDR1 SGHTA, CDR2 FQGNSA. This chain's CDR3 is CASSLGKGHNEQFF. CDR3 nucleotides: TGTGCCAGCAGCTTAGGTAAGGGTCACAATGAGCAGTTCTTC.

Written as DNA, the CDR3 is TGTGCCAGCAGCTTAGGACTAGCGTCCTACAATGAGCAGTTCTTC. Translated: CASSLGLASYNEQFF. The chain uses TRBV7-6 and TRBJ2-1; 8 nucleotides line up with TRBD2. Germline V gene sequence: CDR1 SGHVS, CDR2 FNYEAQ. The CDR3 covers 15 residues. The V gene end was trimmed by 1 base and the J gene end by 1 base; junction bases not matched to a gene: 0.

The chain links TRBV5-1 to TRBJ1-1, with 7 bases that match TRBD1. Germline lookup yields CDR1 SGHRS and CDR2 YFSETQ. The ends lost 2 bases at V and 0 bases at J; junction bases unmatched: 4. This CDR3 spans 15 amino acids. The CDR3 nucleotides are TGCGCCAGCAGCTTACCGACAGGGCTGAACACTGAAGCTTTCTTT. It specifies CASSLPTGLNTEAFF. The variable domain in full, completed from reference TRBV5-1 and TRBJ1-1, reads KAGVTQTPRYLIKTRGQQVTLSCSPISGHRSVSWYQQTPGQGLQFLFEYFSETQRNKGNFPGRFSGRQFSNSRSEMNVSTLELGDSALYLCASSLPTGLNTEAFFGQGTRLTVV.

The chain recombines TRBV19 with TRBJ1-3; 8 nucleotides line up with TRBD1. V lost 5 bases to trimming and J lost 0 bases; unmatched junction nucleotides: 6. Germline lookup yields CDR1 LNHDA and CDR2 SQIVND (reference sequence). CDR3 length: 16 amino acids. Here the CDR3 reads CASSPRTGLSGNTIYF. Here the CDR3 DNA reads TGTGCCAGTAGTCCCCGGACAGGGCTCTCTGGAAACACCATATATTTT.

The chain links TRBV18 to TRBJ2-7; D is perhaps TRBD2 (6 bases). The germline V and J ends were trimmed by 3 bases and 5 bases, with 14 bases remaining between them. Germline lookup yields CDR1 KGHSH and CDR2 LQKENI. The CDR3 is made up of 14 amino acids. CDR3 loop: CASSPLGGRDEQYF. For the CDR3, the DNA is TGTGCCAGCTCACCCCTAGGAGGGAGAGACGAGCAGTACTTC.

This clone has a handful of counts. This rearrangement joins TRBV6-5 to TRBJ1-2; TRBD1 agrees at 8 bases. CDR1 is MNHEY and CDR2 is SVGAGI in the germline V gene. The CDR3 extends over 14 amino acids. The V gene end was trimmed by 7 bases and the J gene end by 4 bases; junction bases not matched to a gene: 8. DNA for the CDR3: TGTGCCAGCAAACTTGGACAGGGCGTCTATGGCTACACCTTC. Protein: CASKLGQGVYGYTF.

This chain joins TRBV30 and TRBJ1-6, with unresolved D. Looked up from germline, CDR1 is GTSNPN and CDR2 is SVGIG (reference sequence). The CDR3 runs to 15 residues. The ends were cut back, 4 bases at V and 7 bases at J, with 17 bases in the middle. In DNA, the CDR3 is TGTGCCTGGACCATCATCCGGGCCTCCAATTCACCCCTCCACTTT. Amino acid sequence: CAWTIIRASNSPLHF.

This clone was detected only a few times. V gene TRBV9 combines with J gene TRBJ1-4; 7 nucleotides match TRBD1. Germline values: CDR1 SGDLS, CDR2 YYNGEE. This CDR3 is 15 amino acids long. V lost 3 bases and J lost 5; bases outside the gene matches: 7. The CDR3 sequence: CASSETGQSNEKLFF. Here the CDR3 DNA reads TGTGCCAGCAGCGAAACGGGACAGTCAAATGAAAAACTGTTTTTT.

The chain uses TRBV6-5 and TRBJ1-1; D gene uncertain. CDR1 and CDR2 from the germline V gene are MNHEY and SVGAGI. The V end lost 8 bases, the J end lost 3 bases, and 10 bases lay between the germline ends. The CDR3 runs to 12 residues. This CDR3 is CASEGWDTEAFF. Written as DNA, the CDR3 is TGTGCCAGCGAAGGGTGGGACACTGAAGCTTTCTTT.

The chain links TRBV6-5 to TRBJ2-7, with a possible D match to TRBD2 (5 bases). Trimming removed 4 bases at V and 2 bases at J, with 6 bases between. The CDR3 is made up of 12 amino acids. Germline V lookup: CDR1 MNHEY, CDR2 SVGAGI. The CDR3 region is CASSSGAYEQYF. CDR3 DNA: TGTGCCAGCAGTTCCGGGGCCTACGAGCAGTACTTC.

The CDR3 loop reads CASSQTGTGGSEAFF. DNA for the CDR3: TGCGCCAGCAGCCAAACCGGGACAGGGGGCTCTGAAGCTTTCTTT. The chain recombines TRBV4-1 with TRBJ1-1; 12 bases match TRBD1. CDR1 is MGHRA and CDR2 is YSYEKL in the germline V gene. There are 15 residues in the CDR3. The V gene end was trimmed by 2 bases and the J gene end by 6 bases; junction bases not matched to a gene: 4.

This clone has more than one count but fewer than ten. The chain is built from TRBV2 and TRBJ1-1, with D perhaps TRBD1 (6 bases). Germline loops: CDR1 SNHLY, CDR2 FYNNEI. This CDR3 has 14 amino acids. V was cut by 6 bases and J by 4 bases, with 15 bases left in between. The CDR3 DNA reads TGTGCCAGCAGAATACAGGGAGAGAGCACTGAAGCTTTCTTT. Its protein is CASRIQGESTEAFF. Drawing the rest from reference TRBV2 and TRBJ1-1, the complete variable domain is EPEVTQTPSHQVTQMGQEVILRCVPISNHLYFYWYRQILGQKVEFLVSFYNNEISEKSEIFDDQFSVERPDGSNFTLKIRSTKLEDSAMYFCASRIQGESTEAFFGQGTRLTVV.

The rearrangement uses TRBV5-6 and TRBJ1-3; D is uncertain. V was shortened by 1 base and J by 4 bases, with 6 bases between the two germline ends. The CDR3 extends over 13 amino acids. Germline-derived CDR1 and CDR2 are SGHDT and YYEEEE. CDR3 sequence: CASSLYTGNTIYF. The CDR3 DNA reads TGTGCCAGCAGCTTGTATACGGGAAACACCATATATTTT. Full variable domain (outside the CDR3, taken from reference TRBV5-6 and TRBJ1-3): DAGVTQSPTHLIKTRGQQVTLRCSPKSGHDTVSWYQQALGQGPQFIFQYYEEEERQRGNFPDRFSGHQFPNYSSELNVNALLLGDSALYLCASSLYTGNTIYFGEGSWLTVV.